What follows describes a single T cell receptor beta chain. Its antigen specificity is not known. Base qualities are not recorded, but no much larger clone differs from it by a single base. Donors formed part of the validation cohort, which comprised 120 subjects and was distinct from the first cohort of 666 subjects. The data originate from a study of cytomegalovirus exposure and HLA in healthy donors (TCRdb year 2017). For the wider study: A later analysis indicated that the 120 validation repertoires were generated on the platform also employed for the 600 to 750 repertoires of the first cohort. The study was designed to test whether signatures of past pathogen exposure could be identified by cataloging public T cell receptors. The study combined high-throughput TCR immunosequencing, statistical association of individual TCRs with disease status, and machine learning to predict cytomegalovirus infection status. A separate validation cohort of 100 to 150 different subjects was used in addition to the approximately 610-subject first cohort. General findings and caveats noted by the study authors: The classifier was reported to diagnose cytomegalovirus status with high specificity and sensitivity in both the original cohort and the validation cohort. Three of the identified cytomegalovirus-associated TCR beta chains were confirmed in vitro to be specific for cytomegalovirus antigens. In the study, 150 to 200 TCR beta chains were listed as associated with cytomegalovirus. In a later analysis, TCRs clustered in the first cohort were found to also tend to co-occur in the roughly 130 validation repertoires, with 94% of cluster scores above 0. The validation cohort had no HLA typing available for a later analysis, so co-occurrence within that cohort was assessed over all 130 or so repertoires. The authors suggested that the approach could potentially be extended to other disease states and immunological phenotypes. Most TCR sequences were seen in very few donors, while some public TCRs were found in many individuals.

Trimming at the junction amounts to 0 bases on V and 6 bases on J, and the germline ends lie 19 bases apart. The CDR3 contains 17 residues, cysteine and phenylalanine counted. Only the CDR3 DNA is retained, 51 bases long and in frame from the first base. CDR1 and CDR2 (LGHNA, YSLEER) derive from the germline V gene. Library preparation used the immunoSEQ multiplex PCR assay. The source study handled its data this way. To diagnose cytomegalovirus status from the catalog of TCR beta chain sequences, a statistical classification framework was built. The table comes from immuneACCESS by way of TCRdb, which keeps in-frame sequences with V and J called. Part of the clones is missing from these tables; in studies checked, under half for an unresolved V gene and the rest for unknown reasons. V, J and clone size derive from that table, while D and trimming were established from the DNA sequence. This sample lists roughly 60,000 clones; 92% were detected once. 1% to 1.5% of the sample is taken by the ten largest.

Sequencing was done on a sample of PBMCs. The V and J genes are TRBV4-3 and TRBJ2-3; D gene: possibly TRBD2, on 6 matching bases. The TCR comes from a woman aged 18-35 years in good health and CMV-seronegative. The CDR3 protein sequence reads: CASSQETGTLAVDTQYF. The bases are TGCGCCAGCAGCCAAGAAACCGGGACTCTAGCAGTTGATACGCAGTATTTT.